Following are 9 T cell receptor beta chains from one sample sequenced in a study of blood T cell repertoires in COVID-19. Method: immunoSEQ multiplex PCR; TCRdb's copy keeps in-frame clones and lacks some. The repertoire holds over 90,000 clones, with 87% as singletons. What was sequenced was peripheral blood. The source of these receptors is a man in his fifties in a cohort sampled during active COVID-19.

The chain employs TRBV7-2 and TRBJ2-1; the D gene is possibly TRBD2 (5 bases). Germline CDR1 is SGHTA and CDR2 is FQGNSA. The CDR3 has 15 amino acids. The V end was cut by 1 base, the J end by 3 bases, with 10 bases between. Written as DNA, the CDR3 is TGTGCCAGCAGCTTAGATAGGACTTACTACAATGAGCAGTTCTTC. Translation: CASSLDRTYYNEQFF.

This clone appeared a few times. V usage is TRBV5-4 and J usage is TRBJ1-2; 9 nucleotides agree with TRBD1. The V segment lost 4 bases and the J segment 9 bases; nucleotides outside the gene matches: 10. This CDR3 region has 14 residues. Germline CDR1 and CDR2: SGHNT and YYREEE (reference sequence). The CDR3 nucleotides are TGTGCCAGCAGCCCTTGGACAGGGGAAGCAAGCTACACCTTC. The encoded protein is CASSPWTGEASYTF.

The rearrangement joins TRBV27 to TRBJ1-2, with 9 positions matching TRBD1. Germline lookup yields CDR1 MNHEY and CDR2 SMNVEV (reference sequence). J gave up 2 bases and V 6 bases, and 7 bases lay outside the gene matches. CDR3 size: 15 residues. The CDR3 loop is CASRGQGRGNYGYTF. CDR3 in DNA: TGTGCCAGCAGGGGACAGGGTCGGGGGAACTATGGCTACACCTTC.

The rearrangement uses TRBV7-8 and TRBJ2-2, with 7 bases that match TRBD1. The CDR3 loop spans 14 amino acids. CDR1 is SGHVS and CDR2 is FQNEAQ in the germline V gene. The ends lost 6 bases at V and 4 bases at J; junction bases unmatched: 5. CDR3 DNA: TGTGCCAGCAGATCGGACAGGACCACCGGGGAGCTGTTTTTT. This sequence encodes CASRSDRTTGELFF.

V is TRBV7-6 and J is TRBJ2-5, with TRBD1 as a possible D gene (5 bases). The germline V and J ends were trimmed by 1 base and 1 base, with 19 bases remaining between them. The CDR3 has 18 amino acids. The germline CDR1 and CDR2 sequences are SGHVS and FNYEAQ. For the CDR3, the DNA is TGTGCCAGCAGCTTAGGACAGCCTACAACGTCTCGCCAAGAGACCCAGTACTTC. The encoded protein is CASSLGQPTTSRQETQYF. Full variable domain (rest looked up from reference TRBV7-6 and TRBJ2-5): GAGVSQSPRYKVTKRGQDVALRCDPISGHVSLYWYRQALGQGPEFLTYFNYEAQQDKSGLPNDRFSAERPEGSISTLTIQRTEQRDSAMYRCASSLGQPTTSRQETQYFGPGTRLLVL.

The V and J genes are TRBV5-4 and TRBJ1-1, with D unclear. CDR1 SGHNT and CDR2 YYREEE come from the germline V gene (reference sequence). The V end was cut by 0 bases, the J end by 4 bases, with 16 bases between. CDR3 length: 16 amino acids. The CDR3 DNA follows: TGTGCCAGCAGCTTGGGAGGGCGTACCGTTGGCACTGAAGCTTTCTTT. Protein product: CASSLGGRTVGTEAFF.

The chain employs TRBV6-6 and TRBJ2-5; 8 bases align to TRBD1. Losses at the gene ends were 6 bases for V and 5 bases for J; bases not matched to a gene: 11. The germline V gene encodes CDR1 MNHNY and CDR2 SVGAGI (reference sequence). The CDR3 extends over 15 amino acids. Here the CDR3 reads CASRPQQGGWETQYF. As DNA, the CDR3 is TGTGCCAGCAGGCCCCAACAGGGGGGTTGGGAGACCCAGTACTTC.

The CDR3 nucleotides are TGTGCCAGCAGCACTGCACAGGGGGGCAGCACAGATACGCAGTATTTT. It yields the protein CASSTAQGGSTDTQYF. The chain has TRBV9 and TRBJ2-3; 8 bases agree with TRBD1. Germline V gives CDR1 SGDLS, CDR2 YYNGEE. V gave up 4 bases and J gave up 0 bases; unmatched junction bases: 7. This CDR3 spans 16 amino acids.

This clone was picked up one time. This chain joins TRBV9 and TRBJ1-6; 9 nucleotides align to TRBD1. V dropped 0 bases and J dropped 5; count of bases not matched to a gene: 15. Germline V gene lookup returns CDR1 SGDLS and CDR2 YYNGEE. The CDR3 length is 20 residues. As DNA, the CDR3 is TGTGCCAGCAGCGTAGGAAGGGGGGGAGTCGGGACAGGGAATAATTCACCCCTCCACTTT. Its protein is CASSVGRGGVGTGNNSPLHF.